This is a list of T cell receptor beta chains from one sample in a study of a mutant IDH1 vaccine in newly diagnosed glioma. Method: immunoSEQ multiplex PCR; TCRdb's copy keeps in-frame clones and lacks some. The data show over 95,000 clones, roughly 88% seen once. Antigen specificity for these receptors is unknown. The specimen comprised PBMCs, sampled from a glioma patient whose treatment included an IDH1 peptide vaccine. Receptors were obtained from a woman in her fifties or sixties with glioma. The CDR3 runs from the conserved cysteine through the conserved F or W. Each record gives: clone size, J gene, V gene, CDR3 length, D gene, CDR3 DNA, CDR3 protein. The D gene is left open where the match is weak. A clone size is listed for some rows: how often the clone was seen (once, few, many), or a class if it is expanded.

>once|TRBJ2-7|TRBV27|15|.
TGTGCCAGCAGAAAATCAGCCCGAAGTCGATACGAGCAGTACTTC
CASRKSARSRYEQYF
>.|TRBJ2-5|TRBV25-1|15|TRBD1
TGTGCCAGCAGTGAGACCACAGGGGGCATGGAGACCCAGTACTTC
CASSETTGGMETQYF
>.|TRBJ2-1|TRBV7-8|13|.
TGTGCCAGCAGCCTGGGGCCCATCAATGAGCAGTTCTTC
CASSLGPINEQFF
>.|TRBJ1-5|TRBV19|13|.
TGTGCCAGTAGACAGGGCGCGGGCCAGCCCCAGCATTTT
CASRQGAGQPQHF
>.|TRBJ1-1|TRBV2|13|.
TGTGCCAGCAGTGAAGAGGTGAACACTGAAGCTTTCTTT
CASSEEVNTEAFF
>.|TRBJ2-5|TRBV29-1|11|.
TGCAGCGGTGGAGAGGAAGAGACCCAGTACTTC
CSGGEEETQYF
>.|TRBJ2-2|TRBV6-1|14|.
TGTGCCAGCAGTCTTTACACGAACACCGGGGAGCTGTTTTTT
CASSLYTNTGELFF
>few|TRBJ1-2|TRBV6-5|13|.
TGTGCCAGCAGTTACTCGACGACGGCTGGCTACACCTTC
CASSYSTTAGYTF
>.|TRBJ2-1|TRBV4-2|14|.
TGTGCCAGCAGCCAAGATGGGCTTTACAATGAGCAGTTCTTC
CASSQDGLYNEQFF
>.|TRBJ1-5|TRBV19|16|.
TGTGCCAGTAGTATAGAGGCGCCACGGGGCAATCAGCCCCAGCATTTT
CASSIEAPRGNQPQHF
>.|TRBJ2-1|TRBV7-7|15|TRBD2
TGTGCTAGCAGCTTAGCGGGACTAGAAAACAATGAGCAGTTCTTC
CASSLAGLENNEQFF
>.|TRBJ2-7|TRBV29-1|14|.
TGCAGCGTTCGAATAGGGAGATTACGTTACGAGCAGTACTTC
CSVRIGRLRYEQYF
>.|TRBJ2-7|TRBV6-1|11|.
TGTGCCAGCAGTCTGCTCTACGAGCAGTACTTC
CASSLLYEQYF
>.|TRBJ1-1|TRBV28|14|TRBD1
TGTGCCAGCAGAACCAGGGGGCTCATCACTGAAGCTTTCTTT
CASRTRGLITEAFF
>.|TRBJ2-6|TRBV5-1|17|.
TGCGCCAGCAGCTTGGATGCTGCTGACTCTGGGGCCAACGTCCTGACTTTC
CASSLDAADSGANVLTF
>.|TRBJ2-3|TRBV5-6|15|.
TGTGCCAGCAGCTTGGGGTATGGGGGCACAGATACGCAGTATTTT
CASSLGYGGTDTQYF
>.|TRBJ1-2|TRBV11-2|14|TRBD1
TGTGCCAGCAGCTCACAGGGGTCGCACTATGGCTACACCTTC
CASSSQGSHYGYTF
>.|TRBJ2-5|TRBV10-3|17|.
TGTGCCATCAGTGAGTCCGGCCGTGGGGGGCGGGAAGAGACCCAGTACTTC
CAISESGRGGREETQYF
>few|TRBJ1-2|TRBV5-4|14|TRBD1
TGTGCCAGCAGAGCCGGGACAGGGGGCGGTAGCTACACCTTC
CASRAGTGGGSYTF
>few|TRBJ1-3|TRBV11-1|13|.
TGTGCCAGCAGCTCCGACTCTGGAAACACCATATATTTT
CASSSDSGNTIYF
>.|TRBJ1-6|TRBV30|15|.
TGTGCCTCTAGACTGTTAAGCTCCTATAATTCACCCCTCCACTTT
CASRLLSSYNSPLHF
>.|TRBJ2-1|TRBV12-5|12|.
TGTGCTAGTGGGGAGGATATGGGTGAGCAGTTCTTC
CASGEDMGEQFF
>.|TRBJ2-1|TRBV9|14|.
TGTGCCAGCAGCGCCCAAGACCTATACAATGAGCAGTTCTTC
CASSAQDLYNEQFF
>.|TRBJ2-3|TRBV10-3|15|.
TGTGCCATCAGTGAGTCGACCACTGTCACAGATACGCAGTATTTT
CAISESTTVTDTQYF
>.|TRBJ2-7|TRBV2|14|.
TGTGCCAGCAGTGAAGCATTCTGGGACGACGAGCAGTACTTC
CASSEAFWDDEQYF
>.|TRBJ1-5|TRBV15|15|.
TGTGCCACCAGCAGAGATCATGGGTCAAATCAGCCCCAGCATTTT
CATSRDHGSNQPQHF
>.|TRBJ2-7|TRBV7-9|13|TRBD2
TGTGCCAGCAGCTCTTGGACTAGCCACGAGCAGTACTTC
CASSSWTSHEQYF
>.|TRBJ1-2|TRBV5-3|13|.
TGTGCCAGAAGCACCCGGTGCAACTATGGCTACACCTTC
CARSTRCNYGYTF
>.|TRBJ2-2|TRBV7-3|14|TRBD1
TGTGCCAGCAGCTCGGACAGGGGCAACGGGGAGCTGTTTTTT
CASSSDRGNGELFF